The 7 T cell receptor beta chains below were found in one sample sequenced in a study of PD-1 blockade in classical Hodgkin lymphoma. Time point specified: cycle 4 day 1 (C4D1), after 5 to 7 weeks of nivolumab. Autologous stem cell transplantation was followed by relapse in every patient, and brentuximab vedotin exposure varied. Produced via immunoSEQ multiplex PCR; TCRdb's table is partial and in-frame only. This table has around 93,000 clones, around four fifths appearing once. Sequenced here: peripheral blood mononuclear cells (PBMCs), sampled before the fourth cycle of nivolumab. The source of these receptors is a human donor with classical Hodgkin lymphoma.

CDR3 protein: CASSPWTSVSNEQFF. The CDR3, as DNA: TGTGCCAGCAGTCCCTGGACTAGCGTTAGCAATGAGCAGTTCTTC. The rearrangement links TRBV27 to TRBJ2-1; 9 nucleotides align to TRBD2. The CDR3 has 15 amino acids. The V and J ends lost 5 bases and 6 bases, in that order; junction bases with no gene match: 8. Per germline, CDR1 MNHEY and CDR2 SMNVEV (reference sequence).

J is TRBJ1-3 and V is TRBV6-4, with TRBD1 matching over 7 bases. The V segment lost 0 bases and the J segment 0 bases; nucleotides outside the gene matches: 8. This CDR3 contains 18 residues. From germline, CDR1 is MRHNA and CDR2 SNTAGT. The CDR3 protein is CASSDSGHRGHSGNTIYF. Written as DNA, the CDR3 is TGTGCCAGCAGTGACTCGGGCCACAGGGGACACTCTGGAAACACCATATATTTT.

V is TRBV18 and J is TRBJ1-1; a possible D gene is TRBD1 (5 bases). This CDR3 is 14 amino acids long. V was shortened by 2 bases and J by 4 bases, with 11 bases between the two germline ends. Germline lookup yields CDR1 KGHSH and CDR2 LQKENI. CDR3 region: CASSPEQGVTEAFF. For the CDR3, the DNA is TGTGCCAGCTCACCAGAGCAAGGGGTCACTGAAGCTTTCTTT.

The chain uses TRBV28 and TRBJ2-1; D unresolved. Germline V CDR1 and CDR2: MDHEN, SYDVKM. The ends were cut back, 5 bases at V and 7 bases at J, with 18 bases in the middle. The CDR3 has 15 residues. The CDR3 DNA is TGTGCCAGCAGTCTTCGGCCGAACCCCGGGAATGAGCAGTTCTTC. Its protein product is CASSLRPNPGNEQFF.

The chain is built from TRBV4-3 and TRBJ2-7; D may be TRBD2 (5 bases). Germline CDR1 and CDR2: LGHNA and YSLEER. This CDR3 is built from 13 residues. The V gene lost 1 base and the J gene lost 2 bases, with 6 bases spanning the gap. The CDR3: CASSQGTPYEQYF. Written as DNA, the CDR3 is TGCGCCAGCAGCCAAGGGACTCCCTACGAGCAGTACTTC.

This rearrangement joins TRBV15 to TRBJ2-1; TRBD2 aligns across 14 bases. J lost 7 bases, V lost 2 bases, and 19 bases had no gene match. Germline values: CDR1 LNHNV, CDR2 YYDKDF (reference sequence). The CDR3 runs 21 residues. CDR3 in DNA: TGTGCCACCAGCAGACCCATGACCGGACTAGCGGGAGGCCTTGTTGGTAATGAGCAGTTCTTC. It codes for CATSRPMTGLAGGLVGNEQFF.

Note on this clone: A junction boundary mismatches the germline segment, possibly from a read error. The chain couples TRBV6-5 to TRBJ1-2, with 9 nucleotides matching TRBD1. The germline CDR1 and CDR2 sequences are MNHEY and SVGAGI. The CDR3 is 11 amino acids. The CDR3 DNA follows: TGTGCCAGCAGTTACGGGACAGGGTCTTACTTC. Its protein product is CASSYGTGSYF.